Below are 32 T cell receptor beta chains sequenced from a single sample in a study of cytomegalovirus exposure and HLA in healthy donors. The PCR was carried out with 60 Vbeta primers and 13 Jbeta primers. Method: immunoSEQ multiplex PCR; TCRdb's copy keeps in-frame clones and lacks some. Its clone listing holds around 100,000 clones. The sample taken for sequencing was PBMCs. Receptors were obtained from a man between 35 and 55 years old in good health and CMV-seronegative.

V and J are TRBV5-5 and TRBJ1-1; D gene ambiguous. V lost 5 bases to trimming and J lost 1 base, with 15 bases between them. This CDR3 has 15 residues. Germline CDR1 SGHKS, CDR2 YYEKEE (reference sequence). Written as DNA, the CDR3 is TGTGCCAGCAGATACCGCGGGGAAGCGAACACTGAAGCTTTCTTT. As protein: CASRYRGEANTEAFF.

V is TRBV9 and J is TRBJ2-2; D not certain. The CDR3 sequence is 14 residues long. Germline V gene sequence: CDR1 SGDLS, CDR2 YYNGEE. V was trimmed by 3 bases and J by 0 bases, leaving 6 bases between them. The CDR3 sequence: CASSAGANTGELFF. The DNA for the CDR3 is TGTGCCAGCAGCGCGGGTGCGAACACCGGGGAGCTGTTTTTT.

V and J are TRBV5-6 and TRBJ1-6; TRBD1 matches at 9 bases. Trimming removed 4 bases from V and 8 bases from J; junction bases left unmatched: 13. Germline CDR1 and CDR2: SGHDT and YYEEEE. This CDR3 comprises 17 residues. This chain's CDR3 is CASSVAQGAIPDSPLHF. CDR3 sequence (DNA): TGTGCCAGCAGCGTCGCACAGGGGGCGATTCCGGATTCACCCCTCCACTTT.

V usage is TRBV19 and J usage is TRBJ2-7, with 9 bases aligning to TRBD1. The V segment lost 5 bases and the J segment 2 bases; nucleotides outside the gene matches: 4. The CDR3 is made up of 14 amino acids. Germline V gene data show CDR1 as LNHDA and CDR2 as SQIVND (reference sequence). CDR3: CASSVGTGTYEQYF. In nucleotides, the CDR3 is TGTGCCAGTAGTGTGGGGACAGGGACCTACGAGCAGTACTTC.

The chain couples TRBV6-5 to TRBJ2-2; 9 positions agree with TRBD2. CDR1 MNHEY and CDR2 SVGAGI come from the germline V gene. The V and J ends lost 5 bases and 3 bases, in that order; junction bases with no gene match: 4. The CDR3 sequence is 15 residues long. The CDR3 DNA reads TGTGCCAGCAGTCCTAGCGGGGCACACACCGGGGAGCTGTTTTTT. This codes for CASSPSGAHTGELFF.

The chain couples TRBV30 to TRBJ1-1, with a tentative D call TRBD1 (5 bases). V was cut by 6 bases and J by 1 base, with 12 bases left in between. Germline CDR1 reads GTSNPN; CDR2 reads SVGIG (reference sequence). The CDR3 contains 13 residues. The CDR3 here is CACFREGNTEAFF. CDR3 DNA: TGTGCCTGTTTCAGGGAGGGGAACACTGAAGCTTTCTTT.

The V and J genes are TRBV5-1 and TRBJ2-5; TRBD1 might be the D (6 bases). Germline-derived CDR1 and CDR2 are SGHRS and YFSETQ. V was pared by 2 bases and J by 4 bases, with 9 bases between. The CDR3 contains 13 residues. CDR3 sequence: CASSLGGPETQYF. The CDR3 DNA is TGCGCCAGCAGCTTAGGGGGACCAGAGACCCAGTACTTC.

J is TRBJ1-2 and V is TRBV28; tentatively, D is TRBD1 (5 bases). The CDR3 extends over 15 amino acids. The V end lost 7 bases, the J end lost 2 bases, and 17 bases lay between the germline ends. Germline CDR1 reads MDHEN; CDR2 reads SYDVKM. In DNA form, the CDR3 reads TGTGCCAGCACGAGGGGAGGAGGGGCCAACTATGGCTACACCTTC. This sequence encodes CASTRGGGANYGYTF.

The rearrangement links TRBV2 to TRBJ1-4; the D gene is possibly TRBD1 (5 bases). Germline loops: CDR1 SNHLY, CDR2 FYNNEI. Trimming pared 0 bases from V and 8 bases from J, leaving 13 bases between. CDR3 size: 15 residues. CDR3 loop: CASSEAELRGEKLFF. The CDR3 DNA is TGTGCCAGCAGTGAAGCGGAGCTAAGGGGCGAAAAACTGTTTTTT.

The chain employs TRBV7-2 and TRBJ1-6, with 9 bases fitting TRBD1. Unmatched junction bases numbered 10, after V lost 6 bases and J lost 10 bases. This CDR3 is built from 15 residues. Germline loops: CDR1 SGHTA, CDR2 FQGNSA. CDR3 region: CASSLSWTGDSPLHF. The CDR3 DNA reads as TGTGCCAGCAGTCTGAGCTGGACAGGGGACTCACCCCTCCACTTT.

The chain employs TRBV28 and TRBJ2-5; 8 nucleotides align to TRBD1. The V gene end was trimmed by 8 bases and the J gene end by 2 bases; junction bases not matched to a gene: 13. CDR3 size: 16 residues. Germline loops: CDR1 MDHEN, CDR2 SYDVKM. This chain's CDR3 is CASRPFQGTGQETQYF. CDR3 in DNA: TGTGCCAGCCGCCCCTTCCAGGGGACAGGACAAGAGACCCAGTACTTC.

V usage is TRBV4-3 and J usage is TRBJ2-1; D ambiguous. Trimming cost V 0 bases and J 2 bases, with 17 bases left between them. The CDR3 contains 18 residues. Looked up from germline, CDR1 is LGHNA and CDR2 is YSLEER. The CDR3 region has the DNA TGCGCCAGCAGCCAAGATCACCTCCCAGATACACCCTACAATGAGCAGTTCTTC. Protein: CASSQDHLPDTPYNEQFF.

This chain joins TRBV7-2 and TRBJ2-2; 7 nucleotides match TRBD1. Trimming took 2 bases from V and 4 from J; bases not matched to a gene: 1. The CDR3 has 14 amino acids. Germline V gene lookup returns CDR1 SGHTA and CDR2 FQGNSA. The CDR3 spells CASSLSGGTGELFF. In DNA form, the CDR3 reads TGTGCCAGCAGCTTATCAGGGGGCACCGGGGAGCTGTTTTTT.

This chain's CDR3 is CAISEIGGQLQPQHF. The CDR3 nucleotides read TGTGCCATCAGTGAAATTGGGGGACAACTACAGCCCCAGCATTTT. V and J are TRBV10-3 and TRBJ1-5; perhaps TRBD1 as D (6 bases). Trimming cost V 3 bases and J 7 bases, with 16 bases left between them. Looked up from germline, CDR1 is ENHRY and CDR2 is SYGVKD. CDR3 length: 15 residues.

The V and J genes are TRBV5-1 and TRBJ2-3; maybe TRBD2 (6 bases). The CDR3 has 15 residues. Trimming removed 7 bases at V and 0 bases at J, with 15 bases between. CDR1 and CDR2 (germline): SGHRS, YFSETQ. This chain's CDR3 is CASGRLVASTDTQYF. The CDR3 DNA reads TGCGCCAGCGGCAGACTAGTTGCTAGCACAGATACGCAGTATTTT. The variable domain in full, with the rest retrieved from reference TRBV5-1 and TRBJ2-3, is KAGVTQTPRYLIKTRGQQVTLSCSPISGHRSVSWYQQTPGQGLQFLFEYFSETQRNKGNFPGRFSGRQFSNSRSEMNVSTLELGDSALYLCASGRLVASTDTQYFGPGTRLTVL.

This chain joins TRBV9 and TRBJ2-2; the match to TRBD2 covers 7 bases. After removal of 4 bases from V and 7 bases from J, the junction contained 4 bases not matched to a gene. Germline lookup yields CDR1 SGDLS and CDR2 YYNGEE. The CDR3 spans 13 residues. The CDR3 DNA sequence: TGTGCCAGCAGCTATCGGGGGGACGGGGAGCTGTTTTTT. Amino acid sequence: CASSYRGDGELFF.

The chain couples TRBV2 to TRBJ1-5; TRBD1 aligns across 10 bases. This CDR3 is built from 15 residues. The V and J ends lost 6 bases and 2 bases, in that order; junction bases with no gene match: 4. CDR1 and CDR2 (germline): SNHLY, FYNNEI. DNA for the CDR3: TGTGCCAGCAGAGGGGACAGGGGCGGCAATCAGCCCCAGCATTTT. This codes for CASRGDRGGNQPQHF.

This chain connects TRBV2 to TRBJ2-1; 12 positions match TRBD2. This CDR3 is built from 17 residues. V lost 3 bases to trimming and J lost 4 bases; unmatched junction nucleotides: 7. Germline values: CDR1 SNHLY, CDR2 FYNNEI. The CDR3 sequence: CASSDPGLAGNYNEQFF. DNA for the CDR3: TGTGCCAGCAGTGATCCGGGACTAGCGGGTAATTACAATGAGCAGTTCTTC.

This rearrangement joins TRBV6-1 to TRBJ2-7; tentatively, D is TRBD1 (5 bases). The germline CDR1 and CDR2 sequences are MNHNS and SASEGT. V shed 0 bases and J shed 1 base, with 13 bases lying between them. CDR3 length equals 16 residues. The DNA for the CDR3 is TGTGCCAGCAGTGAAGCCAGGGTCTTACCATCCTACGAGCAGTACTTC. Translation gives CASSEARVLPSYEQYF.

The gene calls are TRBV6-4 and TRBJ2-3; TRBD2 aligns across 13 bases. The CDR3 consists of 17 residues. Germline lookup yields CDR1 MRHNA and CDR2 SNTAGT. Losses at the gene ends were 3 bases for V and 2 bases for J; bases not matched to a gene: 5. CDR3 in amino acids: CASSEGLAGRHTDTQYF. The CDR3 DNA sequence: TGTGCCAGCAGTGAGGGACTAGCGGGACGACACACAGATACGCAGTATTTT.

The rearrangement uses TRBV30 and TRBJ2-3; 8 bases agree with TRBD2. The V and J ends lost 0 bases and 2 bases, in that order; junction bases with no gene match: 4. CDR3 length: 15 amino acids. The germline V gene has CDR1 GTSNPN and CDR2 SVGIG (reference sequence). The CDR3 loop is CAWSVRRGDTDTQYF. CDR3 DNA sequence: TGTGCCTGGAGTGTGAGGCGGGGGGACACAGATACGCAGTATTTT. Variable domain in full (rest from reference TRBV30 and TRBJ2-3): SQTIHQWPATLVQPVGSPLSLECTVEGTSNPNLYWYRQAAGRGLQLLFYSVGIGQISSEVPQNLSASRPQDRQFILSSKKLLLSDSGFYLCAWSVRRGDTDTQYFGPGTRLTVL.

The rearrangement links TRBV18 to TRBJ2-5, with D maybe TRBD1 (5 bases). The end of the DNA fits TRBJ2-7 better, so the J call may be wrong. The CDR3 has 15 residues. Germline V CDR1 and CDR2: KGHSH, LQKENI. The CDR3 is CASSPPSDSSYEQYF. The CDR3 DNA sequence: TGTGCCAGCTCACCACCCTCTGACAGCTCCTACGAGCAGTACTTC.

For the CDR3, the DNA is TGCGCCAGCAGCATCGCCGGGACAGGGGCATCTGACGAGCAGTACTTC. Translated: CASSIAGTGASDEQYF. This chain connects TRBV5-1 to TRBJ2-7, with TRBD1 identical over 10 bases. With 4 bases clipped from V and 5 bases from J, the junction kept 12 bases outside the gene matches. This CDR3 is 16 amino acids long. CDR1 and CDR2 (germline): SGHRS, YFSETQ.

This chain joins TRBV5-5 and TRBJ1-2, with 7 bases identical to TRBD1. The V and J ends lost 3 bases and 8 bases, in that order; junction bases with no gene match: 19. Germline V gene sequence: CDR1 SGHKS, CDR2 YYEKEE (reference sequence). The CDR3 runs to 17 residues. In nucleotides, the CDR3 is TGTGCCAGCAGCTCGGCGGGACAGATTCCTGGGCTGGTGGGCTACACCTTC. Translated: CASSSAGQIPGLVGYTF. Drawing the rest from reference TRBV5-5 and TRBJ1-2, the complete variable domain is DAGVTQSPTHLIKTRGQQVTLRCSPISGHKSVSWYQQVLGQGPQFIFQYYEKEERGRGNFPDRFSARQFPNYSSELNVNALLLGDSALYLCASSSAGQIPGLVGYTFGSGTRLTVV.

V usage is TRBV6-4 and J usage is TRBJ1-5; 8 bases match TRBD1. The CDR3 length is 17 residues. Germline V gene sequence: CDR1 MRHNA, CDR2 SNTAGT. Trimming at V came to 7 bases and at J to 5 bases, leaving 16 bases not matched to a gene. CDR3 DNA: TGTGCCAGCATACTACCGGGGACCGGGACAGGTTATCAGCCCCAGCATTTT. It yields the protein CASILPGTGTGYQPQHF.

The chain couples TRBV10-1 to TRBJ2-3; TRBD2 agrees at 8 bases. The V and J ends lost 2 bases and 2 bases, in that order; junction bases with no gene match: 9. Per germline, CDR1 WNHNN and CDR2 SYGVQD (reference sequence). The CDR3 is 17 residues long. CDR3 coding DNA: TGCGCCAGCAGTGAGACCGGTAGCGGGACTGCCACAGATACGCAGTATTTT. This gives the protein CASSETGSGTATDTQYF.

The gene calls are TRBV9 and TRBJ2-1; TRBD2 agrees at 9 bases. Germline V lookup: CDR1 SGDLS, CDR2 YYNGEE. This CDR3 has 15 residues. V lost 0 bases and J lost 5; bases outside the gene matches: 3. CDR3 sequence (DNA): TGTGCCAGCAGCGTAGACGGACTAGCGAACAATGAGCAGTTCTTC. Its protein is CASSVDGLANNEQFF. Full variable domain (rest looked up from reference TRBV9 and TRBJ2-1): DSGVTQTPKHLITATGQRVTLRCSPRSGDLSVYWYQQSLDQGLQFLIQYYNGEERAKGNILERFSAQQFPDLHSELNLSSLELGDSALYFCASSVDGLANNEQFFGPGTRLTVL.

The chain joins TRBV28 to TRBJ1-2; D is perhaps TRBD1 (6 bases). Germline CDR1 reads MDHEN; CDR2 reads SYDVKM. V lost 2 bases and J 8 bases, leaving 18 bases between the germline ends. The CDR3 covers 15 residues. CDR3 sequence reads: CASSLGGGILDGYTF. CDR3 sequence (DNA): TGTGCCAGCAGTTTAGGCGGGGGCATACTGGACGGCTACACCTTC.

The chain has TRBV6-5 and TRBJ2-7, with D possibly matching TRBD1 (7 bases). This CDR3 is built from 14 residues. Germline V gene lookup returns CDR1 MNHEY and CDR2 SVGAGI. Trimming took off 10 bases at V and 5 bases at J, with 21 bases between the two ends. The CDR3 nucleotides read TGTGCCACCAAAATACAGGGGAGGATCCACGAGCAGTACTTC. This encodes CATKIQGRIHEQYF.

The chain couples TRBV19 to TRBJ1-2; maybe TRBD1 (6 bases). Per germline, CDR1 LNHDA and CDR2 SQIVND (reference sequence). V lost 10 bases and J 0 bases, leaving 12 bases between the germline ends. CDR3 size: 13 residues. CDR3: CATQGQSNYGYTF. DNA of the CDR3: TGTGCCACCCAAGGACAGTCTAACTATGGCTACACCTTC. Complete variable domain (other parts from reference TRBV19 and TRBJ1-2): DGGITQSPKYLFRKEGQNVTLSCEQNLNHDAMYWYRQDPGQGLRLIYYSQIVNDFQKGDIAEGYSVSREKKESFPLTVTSAQKNPTAFYLCATQGQSNYGYTFGSGTRLTVV.

The CDR3 DNA follows: TGTGCCAGCAGCGTAAGGGACAGGGCCTACAATGAGCAGTTCTTC. It specifies CASSVRDRAYNEQFF. This sequence joins TRBV9 and TRBJ2-1; 9 nucleotides line up with TRBD1. Germline trimming cut 1 base from V and 2 bases from J; bases unmatched to any gene: 1. Per the germline V gene, CDR1 is SGDLS and CDR2 is YYNGEE. There are 15 residues in the CDR3.

The chain is built from TRBV29-1 and TRBJ1-2; TRBD1 matches 7 bases. After removal of 0 bases from V and 9 bases from J, the junction contained 13 bases not matched to a gene. CDR3 length: 15 amino acids. Germline loops: CDR1 SQVTM, CDR2 ANQGSEA. As DNA, the CDR3 is TGCAGCGTTGAAGATCCTGGCAGGGGGTTGAAACGCTACACCTTC. Its translation is CSVEDPGRGLKRYTF.